This record concerns one T cell receptor (beta chain) sequence. This entry is derived from a study of cytomegalovirus exposure and HLA in healthy donors. The primer mix had 60 Vbeta and 13 Jbeta primers. Per the study methods: Some 12 million shared chains were among the 80 million or so unique TCR beta chains that a later analysis counted. Using immunoSEQ multiplex PCR, the repertoire was profiled, and TCRdb retains in-frame clones only, with some absent. That table is the source of V, J and clone size, and D and trimming were worked out from the DNA. This repertoire includes about 200,000 clones. V was clipped by 3 bases and J by 3 bases, with 18 bases between them. The germline CDR1 and CDR2 sequences are LNHDA and SQIVND (reference sequence). There are 16 residues in the CDR3.

The specimen sequenced was PBMCs. The sequence was collected from a girl aged 2-10 years in good health and CMV-seropositive. The chain links TRBV19 to TRBJ2-7; no clear D. In DNA form, the CDR3 reads TGTGCCAGTAGTATGAGATCGGCGGCACCTTACTACGAGCAGTACTTC. It is translated as CASSMRSAAPYYEQYF.